What follows describes a single T cell receptor (beta chain). Its cognate antigen is unknown. PCR was performed using 60 Vbeta and 13 Jbeta primers. The assay was immunoSEQ multiplex PCR, and TCRdb's table has in-frame clones only and misses some. The data hold under 300,000 clones, with just over 85% observed a single time. The data are from a study of cytomegalovirus exposure and HLA in healthy donors. Study results and caveats: Cytomegalovirus-associated TCR beta chains were listed, numbering more than 150.

The V gene's germline CDR1 is SGHVS and CDR2 FNYEAQ. Trimming removed 5 bases at V and 2 bases at J, with 9 bases between. This CDR3 comprises 13 residues. Sequenced sample: PBMCs. This chain joins TRBV7-6 and TRBJ2-5; D gene ambiguous. The receptor comes from a middle-aged man in good health and CMV-seropositive. The CDR3, as DNA: TGTGCCAGCAGCCGCCTAGATCAAGAGACCCAGTACTTC. Protein: CASSRLDQETQYF.